Shown below are 9 T cell receptor beta chains from a single sample sequenced in a study of cytomegalovirus exposure and HLA in healthy donors. PCR involved 60 Vbeta and 13 Jbeta primers. The protocol was immunoSEQ multiplex PCR, while the TCRdb copy is restricted to in-frame clones and leaves out a portion. The sample lists 150,000 to 200,000 clones; about 81% were seen once. Sequenced material: PBMCs. These receptors were obtained from a young man in good health and CMV-seronegative.

The chain joins TRBV7-2 to TRBJ2-5; 7 bases line up with TRBD1. The CDR3 runs 14 residues. Looked up from germline, CDR1 is SGHTA and CDR2 is FQGNSA. Germline trimming cut 3 bases from V and 7 bases from J; bases unmatched to any gene: 8. CDR3 bases: TGTGCCAGCAGCTTGGACAGGTCTGGAGGGACCCAGTACTTC. Translation: CASSLDRSGGTQYF. The whole variable domain, remainder taken from reference TRBV7-2 and TRBJ2-5, is GAGVSQSPSNKVTEKGKDVELRCDPISGHTALYWYRQSLGQGLEFLIYFQGNSAPDKSGLPSDRFSAERTGGSVSTLTIQRTQQEDSAVYLCASSLDRSGGTQYFGPGTRLLVL.

The rearrangement links TRBV28 to TRBJ1-2, with TRBD1 identical over 7 bases. V dropped 5 bases and J dropped 5; count of bases not matched to a gene: 8. CDR3 length: 14 residues. Germline V gene data show CDR1 as MDHEN and CDR2 as SYDVKM. Here the CDR3 DNA reads TGTGCCAGCAGTCCTACCGGGACAGTATATGGCTACACCTTC. It specifies CASSPTGTVYGYTF.

This clone was picked up a small number of times. V is TRBV7-8 and J is TRBJ2-7, with a tentative D call TRBD1 (6 bases). The CDR3 contains 14 residues. V lost 4 bases and J 6 bases, leaving 16 bases between the germline ends. In germline, CDR1 is SGHVS, CDR2 FQNEAQ. For the CDR3, the DNA is TGTGCCAGCAGCTCGAGACGGGACAAGAGCGAGCAGTACTTC. It translates to CASSSRRDKSEQYF.

The chain joins TRBV10-3 to TRBJ2-1; 7 nucleotides line up with TRBD2. V shed 3 bases, J shed 3 bases, and the junction held 5 bases outside the gene matches. The CDR3 covers 15 residues. The V gene's germline CDR1 is ENHRY and CDR2 SYGVKD. The CDR3 DNA reads TGTGCCATCAGTGAAGGCGGGAGTGGCTACAATGAGCAGTTCTTC. It translates to CAISEGGSGYNEQFF.

Here the CDR3 reads CAISESQTSGTGELFF. The CDR3 DNA reads TGTGCCATCAGTGAGTCACAGACTAGCGGAACCGGGGAGCTGTTTTTT. The V gene is TRBV10-3, the J gene TRBJ2-2, with 9 bases identical to TRBD2. The CDR3 loop spans 16 amino acids. The V segment lost 0 bases and the J segment 5 bases; nucleotides outside the gene matches: 4. CDR1 is ENHRY, CDR2 SYGVKD, per germline.

The chain employs TRBV5-4 and TRBJ2-3; 16 positions match TRBD2. The CDR3 is made up of 20 amino acids. V trimming: 3 bases; J trimming: 1 base; junction bases outside the gene matches: 11. CDR1 SGHNT and CDR2 YYREEE come from the germline V gene (reference sequence). CDR3 DNA sequence: TGTGCCAGCAGCTCACCGGGACTAGCGGGGGGGCAACAACGCACAGATACGCAGTATTTT. Residues: CASSSPGLAGGQQRTDTQYF.

The chain couples TRBV6-5 to TRBJ1-1; a possible D gene is TRBD1 (5 bases). Trimming took 0 bases from V and 10 from J, leaving 21 bases between them. The CDR3 consists of 16 residues. The germline V gene encodes CDR1 MNHEY and CDR2 SVGAGI. CDR3 in DNA: TGTGCCAGCAGTTACTCGAAGGGGCAGCTACCCCGCGGAGCTTTCTTT. Residues: CASSYSKGQLPRGAFF.

The chain links TRBV10-3 to TRBJ2-2; unclear D gene. This CDR3 is 11 amino acids long. The ends were cut back, 9 bases at V and 1 base at J, with 3 bases in the middle. Germline V lookup: CDR1 ENHRY, CDR2 SYGVKD. Here the CDR3 reads CAIMNTGELFF. The DNA of the CDR3 is TGTGCCATTATGAACACCGGGGAGCTGTTTTTT.

The chain recombines TRBV14 with TRBJ2-7; the match to TRBD1 covers 11 bases. The CDR3 totals 13 residues. V shed 4 bases and J 6 bases; nucleotides not matched to a gene: 2. Germline lookup yields CDR1 SGHDN and CDR2 FVKESK. CDR3 bases: TGTGCCAGCAGCCGGGACAGGGGGGGCGAGCAGTACTTC. The encoded protein is CASSRDRGGEQYF.